This TCR beta chain is from a study of blood T cell repertoires in COVID-19. Sequencing used immunoSEQ multiplex PCR; TCRdb keeps in-frame clones, though not all of them. The repertoire holds 150,000 to 200,000 clones, with around 86% as singletons. Sequencing was carried out using PBMCs or T cells enriched from blood (not recorded which). This receptor was taken from a woman in her 40s in a cohort exposed to, infected with or recovered from COVID-19 (not recorded which).

Here the CDR3 DNA reads TGTGCCAGCAGTGAAATGAGGACAGGGAACTATGGCTACACCTTC. Protein sequence: CASSEMRTGNYGYTF. This chain joins TRBV2 and TRBJ1-2; 8 bases agree with TRBD1. The CDR3 consists of 15 residues. Trimming removed 2 bases from V and 2 bases from J; junction bases left unmatched: 4. Germline V gives CDR1 SNHLY, CDR2 FYNNEI.